Listed below are T cell receptor beta chains from one sample, sequenced in a study of CD8 T cells in ankylosing spondylitis. TCRdb reprocessed the 5' RACE reads with MiXCR, giving one entry per CDR3 protein. This sample has under 250,000 distinct CDR3 sequences, with around 11% found just once. Material for sequencing was blood, either unsorted or a sorted T cell fraction (not recorded which). The receptors derive from a male donor with ankylosing spondylitis or in good health (not recorded which). Both conserved end residues are part of each CDR3. Each record gives: J gene, clone size, D gene, V gene, CDR3 protein, CDR3 DNA. D genes are given only for firm matches. Clone size is shown for a subset of rows, as once, few, many or a class of expanded clone.

>TRBJ2-3|many|TRBD2|TRBV12-3/TRBV12-4
CASSFSGGRNNLDTQYF
TGTGCCAGCAGTTTTTCGGGGGGGCGCAACAATCTGGATACGCAGTATTTT
>TRBJ2-3|few|NA|TRBV7-6
CASSLVVRGSGADTQYF
TGTGCCAGCAGCTTGGTGGTACGTGGCTCTGGGGCAGATACGCAGTATTTT
>TRBJ2-1|few|TRBD2|TRBV7-3
CASSLSLAGVNEQFF
TGTGCCAGCAGCTTAAGTTTAGCGGGAGTAAATGAGCAGTTCTTC
>TRBJ2-7|many|TRBD2|TRBV2
CASSDLLAGAPEQYF
TGTGCCAGCAGCGACCTACTAGCGGGAGCCCCCGAGCAGTACTTC
>TRBJ2-1|NA|TRBD2|TRBV20-1
CSAPVPGRSNNEQFF
TGCAGTGCCCCCGTTCCCGGGAGGAGTAACAATGAGCAGTTCTTC
>TRBJ1-4|NA|TRBD1|TRBV28
CASRQGSGTGNEKLFF
TGTGCCAGCAGACAGGGCTCCGGGACAGGGAATGAAAAACTGTTTTTT
>TRBJ2-3|many|TRBD2|TRBV6-1
CASSKRPRDGGSTDTQYF
TGTGCCAGCAGTAAACGCCCCCGGGACGGGGGGAGCACAGATACGCAGTATTTT
>TRBJ2-2|NA|NA|TRBV5-1
CASSLMGNTGELFF
TGCGCCAGCAGCTTGATGGGGAACACCGGGGAGCTGTTTTTT
>TRBJ2-5|NA|TRBD2|TRBV28
CASSLRDYEETQYF
TGTGCCAGCAGTCTCCGGGACTACGAAGAGACCCAGTACTTC
>TRBJ2-1|few|TRBD2|TRBV7-9
CASRRGGENNEQFF
TGTGCCAGCCGTCGGGGGGGAGAGAACAATGAGCAGTTCTTC
>TRBJ2-1|many|TRBD2|TRBV15
CATSTGGSSYNEQFF
TGTGCCACCAGCACCGGGGGGAGCTCCTACAATGAGCAGTTCTTC
>TRBJ1-5|many|TRBD1|TRBV10-3
CAISDRQGDNQPQHF
TGTGCCATCAGTGACAGACAGGGGGACAATCAGCCCCAGCATTTT
>TRBJ1-2|few|NA|TRBV6-1
CASTPGRFKEGYTF
TGTGCCAGCACCCCGGGACGGTTCAAAGAAGGCTACACCTTC
>TRBJ2-1|many|TRBD2|TRBV28
CASSTSGRLYNEQFF
TGTGCCAGCAGTACTAGCGGGAGGCTCTACAATGAGCAGTTCTTC
>TRBJ1-3|few|NA|TRBV7-9
CASSLVGTLAGNTIYF
TGTGCCAGCAGCTTAGTTGGGACGCTGGCCGGAAACACCATATATTTT
>TRBJ2-2|few|NA|TRBV11-1
CASSHRTAPNTGELFF
TGTGCCAGCAGCCATCGGACGGCCCCGAACACCGGGGAGCTGTTTTTT
>TRBJ1-6|NA|NA|TRBV20-1
CSARDPAVSNSPLHF
TGCAGTGCTAGGGACCCGGCAGTTTCCAATTCACCCCTCCACTTT
>TRBJ1-4|many|NA|TRBV6-5
CASSSLEAGAVNEKLFF
TGTGCCAGCAGTTCCCTCGAGGCAGGGGCGGTTAATGAAAAACTGTTTTTT
>TRBJ2-5|many|NA|TRBV5-1
CASSFSADQETQYF
TGCGCCAGCAGCTTTTCGGCAGACCAAGAGACCCAGTACTTC
>TRBJ2-3|many|NA|TRBV12-3/TRBV12-4
CASSWGETDTQYF
TGTGCCAGCAGTTGGGGGGAGACAGATACGCAGTATTTT
>TRBJ2-5|few|NA|TRBV7-2
CASSSPWGRETQYF
TGTGCCAGCAGCTCCCCGTGGGGGCGGGAGACCCAGTACTTC
>TRBJ2-3|many|TRBD1|TRBV5-1
CASSLETGDTDTQYF
TGCGCCAGCAGCTTGGAGACAGGGGACACAGATACGCAGTATTTT
>TRBJ2-3|NA|NA|TRBV5-1
CASSLDRQDTDTQYF
TGCGCCAGCAGCTTGGATCGGCAGGATACAGATACGCAGTATTTT
>TRBJ2-6|few|NA|TRBV20-1
CSAREPSSGANVLTF
TGCAGTGCTAGGGAACCGTCTTCTGGGGCCAACGTCCTGACTTTC
>TRBJ1-2|NA|NA|TRBV5-1
CASSLALQQLNYGYTF
TGCGCCAGCAGCTTGGCCTTACAACAACTTAACTATGGCTACACCTTC
>TRBJ2-1|many|NA|TRBV7-6
CASSLLRGSQMNEQFF
TGTGCCAGCAGCTTATTAAGGGGGAGCCAGATGAATGAGCAGTTCTTC
>TRBJ2-7|many|NA|TRBV12-3/TRBV12-4
CASSSGSEQYF
TGTGCCAGCAGTTCAGGGTCCGAGCAGTACTTC
>TRBJ2-1|many|TRBD2|TRBV5-1
CASSLAGLAGPKIYNEQFF
TGCGCCAGCAGCTTGGCCGGGCTAGCGGGACCGAAAATCTACAATGAGCAGTTCTTC
>TRBJ1-5|many|TRBD1|TRBV29-1
CSVQGSESQPQHF
TGCAGCGTACAGGGGTCGGAGAGTCAGCCCCAGCATTTT
>TRBJ1-1|many|NA|TRBV5-1
CASSSVGHGNTEAFF
TGCGCCAGCAGCTCAGTTGGTCACGGGAACACTGAAGCTTTCTTT
>TRBJ2-2|many|TRBD2|TRBV7-8
CASSQVGGDTGELFF
TGTGCCAGCAGTCAGGTCGGGGGGGACACCGGGGAGCTGTTTTTT
>TRBJ1-1|NA|TRBD1|TRBV29-1
CSIRQGRTEAFF
TGCAGCATTAGACAGGGGAGGACTGAAGCTTTCTTT
>TRBJ2-1|many|NA|TRBV5-1
CASSLEGGDYNEQFF
TGCGCCAGCAGCTTGGAGGGGGGAGATTACAATGAGCAGTTCTTC
>TRBJ2-6|NA|NA|TRBV11-2
CASSFGSGANVLTF
TGTGCCAGCAGCTTCGGATCTGGGGCCAACGTCCTGACTTTC
>TRBJ2-5|NA|TRBD1|TRBV7-9
CASSSTGIGYQETQYF
TGTGCCAGCAGCTCGACAGGGATAGGGTACCAAGAGACCCAGTACTTC
>TRBJ2-2|many|TRBD2|TRBV20-1
CSATSGGNTGELFF
TGCAGTGCAACCAGCGGGGGAAACACCGGGGAGCTGTTTTTT
>TRBJ2-7|many|NA|TRBV10-3
CAISPESYEQYF
TGTGCCATCTCCCCGGAGTCCTACGAGCAGTACTTC
>TRBJ2-5|NA|NA|TRBV25-1
CASSDSGDRETQYF
TGTGCCAGCAGTGATAGTGGGGATCGGGAGACCCAGTACTTC
>TRBJ2-2|many|NA|TRBV20-1
CSASGRSTGELFF
TGCAGTGCTAGCGGGAGAAGCACCGGGGAGCTGTTTTTT
>TRBJ2-7|many|TRBD2|TRBV6-1
CASSEGGGGRTSYEQYF
TGTGCCAGCAGTGAAGGGGGCGGGGGACGTACCTCCTACGAGCAGTACTTC
>TRBJ2-5|many|TRBD2|TRBV20-1
CSARPLWRGDQETQYF
TGCAGTGCTCGCCCCCTTTGGCGGGGGGACCAAGAGACCCAGTACTTC
>TRBJ1-1|many|NA|TRBV12-3/TRBV12-4
CASIRGTEAFF
TGTGCCAGTATTAGGGGGACTGAAGCTTTCTTT
>TRBJ1-5|many|NA|TRBV5-1
CASSSYPDRQPQHF
TGCGCCAGCAGCTCCTACCCCGACAGGCAGCCCCAGCATTTT
>TRBJ2-3|many|NA|TRBV20-1
CSAERLGTTDTQYF
TGCAGTGCTGAGAGACTGGGCACCACAGATACGCAGTATTTT
>TRBJ2-1|many|NA|TRBV5-1
CASSFDGDPSYNEQFF
TGCGCCAGCAGCTTTGACGGGGACCCTTCCTACAATGAGCAGTTCTTC